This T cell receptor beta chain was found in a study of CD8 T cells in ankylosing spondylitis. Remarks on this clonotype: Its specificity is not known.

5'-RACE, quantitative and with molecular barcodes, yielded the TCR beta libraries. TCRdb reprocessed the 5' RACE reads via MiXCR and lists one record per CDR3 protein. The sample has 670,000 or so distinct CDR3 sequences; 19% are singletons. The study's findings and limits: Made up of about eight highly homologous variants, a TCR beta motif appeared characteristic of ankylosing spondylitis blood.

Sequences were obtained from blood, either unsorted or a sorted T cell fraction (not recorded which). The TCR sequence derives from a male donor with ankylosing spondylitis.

CDR3 coding DNA: TGCGCCAGCAGCCCACAAGCGGGACTCCAAGAGACCCAGTACTTC. Protein: CASSPQAGLQETQYF. The chain has TRBV5-1 and TRBJ2-5; 7 nucleotides line up with TRBD2. Germline assignment: CDR1 SGHRS and CDR2 YFSETQ. The CDR3 is 15 residues long. J lost 1 base, V lost 4 bases, and 7 bases had no gene match.